This passage covers 32 T cell receptor beta chains from one sample sequenced in a study of blood T cell repertoires in COVID-19. Sequenced by immunoSEQ multiplex PCR; TCRdb stores in-frame clones only, minus some. The data hold 200,000 to 250,000 clones, with over 80% observed a single time. Source material: PBMCs or T cells enriched from blood (not recorded which). The origin of the receptors is a young man who had recovered from COVID-19.

This clone has only a few counts. Here the CDR3 reads CASRLADSTDTQYF. CDR3 in DNA: TGTGCCAGCAGATTAGCGGATAGCACAGATACGCAGTATTTT. The chain carries TRBV28 and TRBJ2-3; tentatively, D is TRBD2 (6 bases). The CDR3 sequence is 14 residues long. V lost 6 bases and J 0 bases, leaving 10 bases between the germline ends. CDR1 MDHEN and CDR2 SYDVKM come from the germline V gene.

J is TRBJ1-1 and V is TRBV12-5; 7 bases are a match to TRBD1. J lost 5 bases, V lost 3 bases, and 6 bases had no gene match. Germline V gives CDR1 LGHNT, CDR2 FRNRAP. CDR3 length equals 14 residues. The CDR3 is CASGFATGRTEAFF. The CDR3 coding sequence is TGTGCTAGTGGTTTCGCGACAGGGCGAACTGAAGCTTTCTTT. Variable domain in full (rest from reference TRBV12-5 and TRBJ1-1): DARVTQTPRHKVTEMGQEVTMRCQPILGHNTVFWYRQTMMQGLELLAYFRNRAPLDDSGMPKDRFSAEMPDATLATLKIQPSEPRDSAVYFCASGFATGRTEAFFGQGTRLTVV.

The chain recombines TRBV7-2 with TRBJ2-5; 10 nucleotides align to TRBD2. The CDR3 length is 16 residues. The J segment lost 5 bases and the V segment lost 5 bases, leaving 11 bases of the junction unmatched. CDR1 SGHTA and CDR2 FQGNSA come from the germline V gene. The CDR3 spells CASSPKLAGNSETQYF. The DNA of the CDR3 is TGTGCCAGCAGCCCTAAACTAGCGGGGAACTCGGAGACCCAGTACTTC.

The chain joins TRBV30 to TRBJ2-1; TRBD1 matches at 7 bases. The CDR3 covers 15 residues. V gave up 3 bases and J gave up 5 bases; unmatched junction bases: 10. Germline V gene sequence: CDR1 GTSNPN, CDR2 SVGIG (reference sequence). In DNA, the CDR3 is TGTGCCTGGAGCACCGGGACAGCGAGAAACAATGAGCAGTTCTTC. This gives the protein CAWSTGTARNNEQFF.

The rearrangement links TRBV5-1 to TRBJ2-7, with 8 bases aligning to TRBD1. Germline CDR1 and CDR2: SGHRS and YFSETQ. The CDR3 consists of 16 residues. Trimming at V came to 4 bases and at J to 3 bases, leaving 12 bases not matched to a gene. The CDR3 region is CASSPGQARSDYEQYF. The CDR3 nucleotides read TGCGCCAGCAGCCCGGGACAGGCTCGGTCCGACTACGAGCAGTACTTC. Supplemented by reference TRBV5-1 and TRBJ2-7, the full variable domain reads KAGVTQTPRYLIKTRGQQVTLSCSPISGHRSVSWYQQTPGQGLQFLFEYFSETQRNKGNFPGRFSGRQFSNSRSEMNVSTLELGDSALYLCASSPGQARSDYEQYFGPGTRLTVT.

This sequence joins TRBV27 and TRBJ2-7, with D tentatively TRBD2 (5 bases). The germline V gene encodes CDR1 MNHEY and CDR2 SMNVEV (reference sequence). The CDR3 has 15 amino acids. Trimming took 5 bases from V and 4 from J, leaving 18 bases between them. The CDR3 region has the DNA TGTGCCAGCAGTCCCGCTAAAGGTTCGGGATACGAGCAGTACTTC. It encodes CASSPAKGSGYEQYF.

The V and J genes are TRBV6-2 or TRBV6-3 and TRBJ2-7; D may be TRBD2 (6 bases). This CDR3 spans 17 amino acids. Trimming removed 4 bases from V and 2 bases from J, with 21 bases in between. From germline, CDR1 is MNHEY and CDR2 SVGEGT. The CDR3 spells CASSSLSRDFTTYEQYF. In DNA, the CDR3 is TGTGCCAGCAGTTCATTATCCCGGGACTTCACGACCTACGAGCAGTACTTC.

The rearrangement links TRBV27 to TRBJ2-4; 7 positions agree with TRBD1. CDR1 and CDR2 (germline): MNHEY, SMNVEV (reference sequence). The CDR3 sequence is 13 residues long. Trimming cost V 6 bases and J 4 bases; bases outside gene matches: 3. Here the CDR3 reads CASSRDRKNIQYF. The CDR3 DNA reads as TGTGCCAGCAGCCGGGACAGAAAAAACATTCAGTACTTC.

The chain has TRBV4-1 and TRBJ1-5; perhaps TRBD1 as D (6 bases). The CDR3 totals 15 residues. Germline-derived CDR1 and CDR2 are MGHRA and YSYEKL. The germline V and J ends were trimmed by 6 bases and 1 base, with 13 bases remaining between them. CDR3 amino acids: CASRERDISNQPQHF. In DNA, the CDR3 is TGCGCCAGCAGAGAAAGGGACATCAGCAATCAGCCCCAGCATTTT.

This chain uses TRBV10-2 with TRBJ2-7; 10 nucleotides match TRBD1. CDR3 length: 14 residues. From germline, CDR1 is WSHSY and CDR2 SAAADI. The trim removed 6 bases at V and 0 bases at J, leaving 2 bases unmatched. The CDR3 nucleotides read TGCGCCAGCAGGGGGACAGGGGCCTCCTACGAGCAGTACTTC. Encoded protein: CASRGTGASYEQYF.

In DNA, the CDR3 is TGTGCCAGCAGTGAAGCACAGGGGAATGAGCAGTTCTTC. Translation: CASSEAQGNEQFF. The V gene is TRBV6-1, the J gene TRBJ2-1, with 7 bases identical to TRBD1. The CDR3 has 13 residues. Trimming removed 0 bases from V and 7 bases from J; junction bases left unmatched: 0. Germline loops: CDR1 MNHNS, CDR2 SASEGT.

The rearrangement joins TRBV4-3 to TRBJ2-1; 8 nucleotides match TRBD2. This CDR3 is built from 21 residues. V shed 0 bases and J 4 bases; nucleotides not matched to a gene: 20. The germline CDR1 and CDR2 sequences are LGHNA and YSLEER. This CDR3 is CASSQDVNVPPGLVFYNEQFF. The CDR3 DNA sequence: TGCGCCAGCAGCCAAGATGTTAATGTTCCTCCGGGACTAGTTTTTTACAATGAGCAGTTCTTC.

This sequence joins TRBV9 and TRBJ2-7; D remains unclear. The germline V gene has CDR1 SGDLS and CDR2 YYNGEE. V was pared by 0 bases and J by 3 bases, with 10 bases between. The CDR3 contains 14 residues. CDR3 residues: CASSVVPPIYEQYF. Written as DNA, the CDR3 is TGTGCCAGCAGCGTAGTCCCCCCCATCTACGAGCAGTACTTC.

The J gene is TRBJ1-6, the V gene TRBV2; weak D call: TRBD1 (6 bases). The CDR3 covers 17 residues. Germline CDR1 SNHLY, CDR2 FYNNEI. V lost 1 base and J 7 bases, leaving 17 bases between the germline ends. The CDR3 DNA reads as TGTGCCAGCAGTGAAGTCGGCAGGGGAGATTCGAATTCACCCCTCCACTTT. Its translation: CASSEVGRGDSNSPLHF.

The rearrangement joins TRBV19 to TRBJ1-2; a weak D match, TRBD1 (6 bases). The CDR3 has 14 amino acids. Trimming took off 11 bases at V and 0 bases at J, with 16 bases between the two ends. Looked up from germline, CDR1 is LNHDA and CDR2 is SQIVND (reference sequence). The CDR3 loop is CAASFRGANYGYTF. The CDR3 DNA is TGTGCCGCATCTTTCAGGGGAGCTAACTATGGCTACACCTTC.

The chain has TRBV30 and TRBJ2-2; no clear D gene. This CDR3 comprises 15 residues. In germline, CDR1 is GTSNPN, CDR2 SVGIG (reference sequence). Trimming stripped 2 bases from V and 1 base from J, with 11 bases between. The CDR3 DNA is TGTGCCTGGAGTCCCCAGGCAGGGAACACCGGGGAGCTGTTTTTT. It yields the protein CAWSPQAGNTGELFF. The whole variable domain, remainder taken from reference TRBV30 and TRBJ2-2, is SQTIHQWPATLVQPVGSPLSLECTVEGTSNPNLYWYRQAAGRGLQLLFYSVGIGQISSEVPQNLSASRPQDRQFILSSKKLLLSDSGFYLCAWSPQAGNTGELFFGEGSRLTVL.

The chain is built from TRBV3-1 (or the pseudogene TRBV3-2) and TRBJ1-3, with unresolved D. Germline V CDR1 and CDR2: LGHDT, YNNKEL (reference sequence). This CDR3 has 15 residues. V shed 2 bases and J shed 0 bases, with 8 bases lying between them. This CDR3 reads CASSQSPVSGNTIYF. The CDR3 DNA reads TGTGCCAGCAGCCAAAGCCCCGTCTCTGGAAACACCATATATTTT.

The rearrangement links TRBV6-1 to TRBJ1-2, with TRBD1 identical over 7 bases. Germline assignment: CDR1 MNHNS and CDR2 SASEGT. The CDR3 contains 15 residues. Unmatched junction bases numbered 9, after V lost 2 bases and J lost 6 bases. The CDR3 protein is CASSEISGGGNGYTF. CDR3 DNA: TGTGCCAGCAGTGAAATCTCAGGAGGGGGCAATGGCTACACCTTC.

This sequence joins TRBV18 and TRBJ1-3; no definite D call. V dropped 6 bases and J dropped 0 bases, with 15 bases sitting between them. Per germline, CDR1 KGHSH and CDR2 LQKENI. The CDR3 extends over 16 amino acids. The CDR3 spells CASSSVGASSGNTIYF. The CDR3 DNA sequence: TGTGCCAGCTCTTCAGTTGGAGCGAGCTCTGGAAACACCATATATTTT.

The chain combines TRBV5-8 with TRBJ2-5, with 7 bases that match TRBD2. The CDR3 contains 17 residues. Trimming cost V 5 bases and J 0 bases; bases outside gene matches: 13. Germline V lookup: CDR1 SGHTS, CDR2 YDEGEE. DNA of the CDR3: TGTGCCAGCAGTACTCATCTCCGACTAGCAGACCAAGAGACCCAGTACTTC. Its translation is CASSTHLRLADQETQYF.

With regard to this clone: Other DNA sequences from this sample encode an identical CDR3 as well. The V gene is TRBV12-3 or TRBV12-4, the J gene TRBJ2-7; no clear D. CDR3 length equals 13 residues. The V end lost 6 bases, the J end lost 2 bases, and 11 bases lay between the germline ends. The CDR3 protein is CASSLKLPYEQYF. The DNA of the CDR3 is TGTGCCAGCAGCCTGAAGCTCCCCTACGAGCAGTACTTC.

The chain couples TRBV19 to TRBJ2-7; perhaps TRBD2 as D (5 bases). The germline V gene has CDR1 LNHDA and CDR2 SQIVND (reference sequence). Trimming removed 5 bases at V and 0 bases at J, with 11 bases between. The CDR3 has 14 amino acids. Here the CDR3 reads CASSPTRDSYEQYF. The CDR3 bases are TGTGCCAGTAGTCCCACCCGGGACTCCTACGAGCAGTACTTC.

The chain combines TRBV5-1 with TRBJ1-1; D may be TRBD1 (6 bases). The germline gives CDR1 SGHRS, CDR2 YFSETQ. The CDR3 totals 14 residues. The V end was cut by 4 bases, the J end by 6 bases, with 16 bases between. The CDR3 loop reads CASSPRPQGPEAFF. The CDR3 DNA sequence: TGCGCCAGCAGCCCTCGCCCGCAGGGGCCTGAAGCTTTCTTT.

The rearrangement joins TRBV11-2 to TRBJ2-5; 7 nucleotides agree with TRBD2. CDR3 size: 14 residues. From germline, CDR1 is SGHAT and CDR2 FQNNGV. V trimming: 5 bases; J trimming: 3 bases; junction bases outside the gene matches: 6. DNA of the CDR3: TGTGCCAGCAGCAGCGGGACTACCAAAGAGACCCAGTACTTC. Encoded protein: CASSSGTTKETQYF.

The V call is TRBV4-3, the J call TRBJ2-5, with TRBD2 matching over 9 bases. Germline loops: CDR1 LGHNA, CDR2 YSLEER. The CDR3 covers 18 residues. With 3 bases clipped from V and 4 bases from J, the junction kept 15 bases outside the gene matches. The CDR3 coding sequence is TGCGCCAGCAGCCAGGGATTATTGACTAGCGGTGGTTTAGAGACCCAGTACTTC. Protein product: CASSQGLLTSGGLETQYF.

CDR3 in DNA: TGTGCCAGCAGCTTAGATCTGACAGTTTATGAAGAGACCCAGTACTTC. As protein: CASSLDLTVYEETQYF. This sequence joins TRBV11-2 and TRBJ2-5; a possible D gene is TRBD1 (5 bases). The germline V gene encodes CDR1 SGHAT and CDR2 FQNNGV. The CDR3 spans 16 residues. V lost 0 bases, J lost 3 bases, and 14 bases lay in between.

The chain joins TRBV15 to TRBJ1-1; possibly TRBD1 for D (5 bases). CDR3 length: 13 amino acids. Germline V gene lookup returns CDR1 LNHNV and CDR2 YYDKDF (reference sequence). V shed 4 bases and J shed 4 bases, with 10 bases lying between them. CDR3 coding DNA: TGTGCCACCAGCACTCAGGGTGGCACTGAAGCTTTCTTT. Translated: CATSTQGGTEAFF.

The rearrangement uses TRBV19 and TRBJ1-1; possible D gene TRBD1, 5 bases. V lost 5 bases, J lost 3 bases, and 13 bases lay in between. The germline V gene encodes CDR1 LNHDA and CDR2 SQIVND (reference sequence). The CDR3 runs 14 residues. As DNA, the CDR3 is TGTGCCAGTAGTTCTCCAGGGTCGGACACTGAAGCTTTCTTT. It translates to CASSSPGSDTEAFF.

The chain is built from TRBV7-9 and TRBJ2-3; 9 bases fit TRBD2. The CDR3 has 18 residues. V lost 5 bases, J lost 1 base, and 13 bases stayed unmatched. Germline CDR1 SEHNR, CDR2 FQNEAQ (reference sequence). The CDR3, as DNA: TGTGCCAGCAGCAATACGATAGCGGGAGAGGGTCGCACAGATACGCAGTATTTT. It yields the protein CASSNTIAGEGRTDTQYF.

The gene calls are TRBV4-3 and TRBJ2-1; 7 bases match TRBD2. The length of the CDR3 is 16 residues. Germline V gives CDR1 LGHNA, CDR2 YSLEER. The J segment lost 3 bases and the V segment lost 1 base, leaving 6 bases of the junction unmatched. The CDR3 here is CASSQGGGAFYNEQFF. In nucleotides, the CDR3 is TGCGCCAGCAGCCAAGGGGGGGGAGCCTTCTACAATGAGCAGTTCTTC.

The rearrangement links TRBV5-6 to TRBJ1-2, with TRBD1 matching over 7 bases. The V gene end was trimmed by 4 bases and the J gene end by 3 bases; junction bases not matched to a gene: 12. Germline V gene lookup returns CDR1 SGHDT and CDR2 YYEEEE. This CDR3 is 16 amino acids long. As DNA, the CDR3 is TGTGCCAGCAGCAAGGGGGCTGGTTTTCTTTACTATGGCTACACCTTC. Residues: CASSKGAGFLYYGYTF.

This clone was recorded only once. DNA of the CDR3: TGTGCCAGCAGAAAAGGGACACAGGGCTCGTACGAGCAGTACTTC. This encodes CASRKGTQGSYEQYF. This chain links TRBV11-2 with TRBJ2-7, with D perhaps matching TRBD1 (6 bases). The V end lost 6 bases, the J end lost 4 bases, and 19 bases lay between the germline ends. The V gene's germline CDR1 is SGHAT and CDR2 FQNNGV. CDR3 length: 15 residues.